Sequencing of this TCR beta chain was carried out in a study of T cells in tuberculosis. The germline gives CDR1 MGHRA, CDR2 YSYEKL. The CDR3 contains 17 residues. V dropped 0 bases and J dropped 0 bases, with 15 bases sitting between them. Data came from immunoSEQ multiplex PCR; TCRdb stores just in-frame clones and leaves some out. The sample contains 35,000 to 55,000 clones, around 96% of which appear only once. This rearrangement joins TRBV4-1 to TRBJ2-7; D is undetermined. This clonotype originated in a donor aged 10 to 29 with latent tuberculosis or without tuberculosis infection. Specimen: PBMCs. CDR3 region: CASSQDLGQAYSYEQYF. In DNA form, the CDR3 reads TGCGCCAGCAGCCAAGATCTGGGCCAGGCCTACTCCTACGAGCAGTACTTC.